The next 9 T cell receptor beta chains were all read from a single sample in a study of T cell repertoires in cytomegalovirus infection. For these receptors, no antigen is known. TCRdb recomputed calls from the reads with MiXCR, one row per CDR3 protein. The repertoire holds hundreds of thousands of distinct CDR3 sequences, with around 32% as singletons. The source was cultured PBMCs, collected from culture after CMV antigen stimulation. Every receptor here comes from a human donor in good health (CMV status not recorded). Some clones in this sample may be carry-over from other donors' samples.

This clonotype was found a few times. The V and J genes are TRBV27 and TRBJ1-5; no clear D. The CDR3 spans 11 residues. Trimming pared 3 bases from V and 9 bases from J, leaving 6 bases between. The V gene's germline CDR1 is MNHEY and CDR2 SMNVEV (reference sequence). The CDR3 protein is CASSLSRPQHF. CDR3 nucleotide sequence: TGTGCCAGCAGTTTGAGTAGGCCCCAGCATTTT.

This clonotype has a count of ten or more. The chain carries TRBV7-2 and TRBJ1-5; perhaps TRBD1 as D (6 bases). There are 17 residues in the CDR3. V was shortened by 2 bases and J by 3 bases, with 17 bases between the two germline ends. The germline V gene has CDR1 SGHTA and CDR2 FQGNSA. In DNA, the CDR3 is TGTGCCAGCAGCTTATTGACAGGTGATCGGGACAATCAGCCCCAGCATTTT. This encodes CASSLLTGDRDNQPQHF.

This clonotype was detected ten times or more. The CDR3 loop reads CASSLEAGGQETQYF. Here the CDR3 DNA reads TGTGCCAGCAGCTTGGAGGCGGGGGGGCAAGAGACCCAGTACTTC. The J gene is TRBJ2-5, the V gene TRBV7-2, with 9 bases aligning to TRBD2. After removal of 3 bases from V and 2 bases from J, the junction contained 4 bases not matched to a gene. The CDR3 sequence is 15 residues long. CDR1 SGHTA and CDR2 FQGNSA come from the germline V gene.

The genes are TRBV20-1 and TRBJ2-1; tentative D call: TRBD2 (5 bases). Germline assignment: CDR1 DFQATT and CDR2 SNEGSKA (reference sequence). This CDR3 has 14 residues. The V end was cut by 6 bases, the J end by 0 bases, with 12 bases between. CDR3: CSAGLYFSYNEQFF. Here the CDR3 DNA reads TGCAGTGCAGGACTCTACTTCTCCTACAATGAGCAGTTCTTC.

The genes are TRBV7-2 and TRBJ2-5; D ambiguous. CDR1 is SGHTA, CDR2 FQGNSA, per germline. Trimming pared 5 bases from V and 7 bases from J, leaving 14 bases between. The CDR3 loop spans 13 amino acids. CDR3 in amino acids: CASSPRRPGTQYF. In nucleotides, the CDR3 is TGTGCCAGCAGCCCCCGCCGGCCGGGGACCCAGTACTTC.

The J gene is TRBJ1-3, the V gene TRBV11-2, with D maybe TRBD1 (6 bases). The V end was cut by 4 bases, the J end by 1 base, with 14 bases between. This CDR3 spans 16 amino acids. The germline V gene encodes CDR1 SGHAT and CDR2 FQNNGV. This chain's CDR3 is CASSSLRGASGNTIYF. CDR3 bases: TGTGCCAGCAGCTCACTGAGGGGGGCATCTGGAAACACCATATATTTT. The variable domain in full, with the rest retrieved from reference TRBV11-2 and TRBJ1-3, is EAGVAQSPRYKIIEKRQSVAFWCNPISGHATLYWYQQILGQGPKLLIQFQNNGVVDDSQLPKDRFSAERLKGVDSTLKIQPAKLEDSAVYLCASSSLRGASGNTIYFGEGSWLTVV.

This clonotype has only a few counts. The chain employs TRBV7-2 and TRBJ1-4; TRBD1 matches at 7 bases. Germline V gives CDR1 SGHTA, CDR2 FQGNSA. V trimming: 3 bases; J trimming: 14 bases; junction bases outside the gene matches: 9. This CDR3 comprises 13 residues. The CDR3 sequence: CASSFPSGQILFF. For the CDR3, the DNA is TGTGCCAGCAGCTTCCCTTCGGGACAGATCCTGTTTTTT.

The rearrangement joins TRBV7-8 to TRBJ2-7, with D perhaps being TRBD1 or TRBD2 (5 bases each). V was cut by 1 base and J by 4 bases, with 11 bases left in between. This CDR3 comprises 14 residues. Germline V gene data show CDR1 as SGHVS and CDR2 as FQNEAQ. The CDR3 is CASSLDGTIYEQYF. The CDR3 DNA is TGTGCCAGCAGCTTAGACGGGACGATTTACGAGCAGTACTTC.

The V and J genes are TRBV7-8 and TRBJ1-2; no clear D gene. The CDR3 runs 16 residues. The germline CDR1 and CDR2 sequences are SGHVS and FQNEAQ. The V end was cut by 5 bases, the J end by 0 bases, with 16 bases between. The CDR3 here is CASSLRLATTNYGYTF. In DNA form, the CDR3 reads TGTGCCAGCAGCCTACGCCTGGCTACCACTAACTATGGCTACACCTTC. Together with reference TRBV7-8 and TRBJ1-2, the CDR3 gives the full variable domain: GAGVSQSPRYKVAKRGQDVALRCDPISGHVSLFWYQQALGQGPEFLTYFQNEAQLDKSGLPSDRFFAERPEGSVSTLKIQRTQQEDSAVYLCASSLRLATTNYGYTFGSGTRLTVV.